The 15 T cell receptor beta chains below all came from one sample that was sequenced in a study of spatial heterogeneity in lung cancer. MiXCR was run by TCRdb on the 5' RACE reads, yielding one entry per CDR3 protein. The sample holds roughly 60,000 distinct CDR3 sequences, more than 7% seen once. As to time point: sample taken at primary tumor resection. Researchers sequenced whole RNA taken from tumor, nontumor lung or frozen PBMC without sorting. Sequenced here: PBMCs, sampled at surgery. Receptors originate from a female donor with early-stage non-small cell lung cancer.

J is TRBJ2-7 and V is TRBV3-1; D remains unclear. V dropped 0 bases and J dropped 6 bases, with 12 bases sitting between them. The germline V gene encodes CDR1 LGHDT and CDR2 YNNKEL (reference sequence). This CDR3 contains 14 residues. CDR3 region: CASSQDFRHREQYF. Here the CDR3 DNA reads TGTGCCAGCAGCCAAGATTTTCGCCACCGCGAGCAGTACTTC.

This clonotype was picked up a small number of times. V and J are TRBV3-1 and TRBJ1-1, with D perhaps TRBD1 (5 bases). In germline, CDR1 is LGHDT, CDR2 YNNKEL (reference sequence). This CDR3 is built from 16 residues. Trimming pared 0 bases from V and 5 bases from J, leaving 16 bases between. CDR3 in amino acids: CASSQDPSGGWTEAFF. The CDR3 nucleotides read TGTGCCAGCAGCCAAGACCCCTCCGGGGGTTGGACTGAAGCTTTCTTT.

This clonotype appeared a single time. The chain is built from TRBV20-1 and TRBJ2-7; D possibly corresponds to TRBD1 (6 bases). V was pared by 3 bases and J by 3 bases, with 18 bases between. This CDR3 region has 15 residues. Per the germline V gene, CDR1 is DFQATT and CDR2 is SNEGSKA (reference sequence). CDR3 in DNA: TGCAGTGCTAGCAGACAGGTGAAGGCTGGCTACGAGCAGTACGTC. Protein: CSASRQVKAGYEQYV.

V and J are TRBV5-1 and TRBJ2-6, with a possible D match to TRBD1 (6 bases). Germline V lookup: CDR1 SGHRS, CDR2 YFSETQ. The V end lost 5 bases, the J end lost 2 bases, and 14 bases lay between the germline ends. The CDR3 is made up of 16 amino acids. CDR3 sequence reads: CASSQSGDTGANVLTF. In DNA, the CDR3 is TGCGCCAGCAGTCAGTCCGGGGACACTGGGGCCAACGTCCTGACTTTC.

This clonotype came up a few times. The chain is built from TRBV29-1 and TRBJ1-1, with D perhaps matching TRBD1 (5 bases). The V end was cut by 5 bases, the J end by 3 bases, with 10 bases between. Germline assignment: CDR1 SQVTM and CDR2 ANQGSEA. CDR3 size: 12 residues. The CDR3: CSVFGGDTEAFF. In DNA form, the CDR3 reads TGCAGCGTTTTTGGGGGAGACACTGAAGCTTTCTTT.

This clonotype was found a few times. This chain uses TRBV7-2 with TRBJ2-3; TRBD1 or TRBD2 may be the D gene (5 bases each). V dropped 4 bases and J dropped 3 bases, with 20 bases sitting between them. Germline CDR1 and CDR2: SGHTA and FQGNSA. This CDR3 is built from 17 residues. In DNA, the CDR3 is TGTGCCAGCAGCTCCTCTGGTGGGAGTAGGGGAACAGATACGCAGTATTTT. Its translation: CASSSSGGSRGTDTQYF.

This clonotype turned up a few times. As the CDR3 is not closed by the conserved phenylalanine or tryptophan, this likely results from a read error. Because the CDR3's place on the DNA is in doubt, the DNA is left out and the CDR3 is given as listed by TCRdb. V is TRBV9 and J is TRBJ2-7; the D call TRBD1 from the table was never checked on the DNA. Germline V gives CDR1 SGDLS, CDR2 YYNGEE. The CDR3 has 9 amino acids, counting both end residues. The CDR3 protein is CASSGQVKA.

The gene calls are TRBV4-1 and TRBJ1-2; TRBD1 is a possible D gene (5 bases). The CDR3 totals 17 residues. The germline gives CDR1 MGHRA, CDR2 YSYEKL. V was shortened by 2 bases and J by 3 bases, with 19 bases between the two germline ends. The CDR3 spells CASSQISGAVNYYGYTF. In DNA, the CDR3 is TGCGCCAGCAGCCAAATTTCCGGGGCAGTTAATTACTATGGCTACACCTTC.

This clonotype was seen ten or more times. The chain is built from TRBV3-1 and TRBJ2-4; maybe TRBD2 (5 bases). Per germline, CDR1 LGHDT and CDR2 YNNKEL (reference sequence). This CDR3 contains 15 residues. V lost 0 bases to trimming and J lost 6 bases, with 12 bases between them. CDR3 in amino acids: CASSQDRNSGNIQYF. The CDR3 DNA reads TGTGCCAGCAGCCAAGATCGAAACAGCGGAAACATTCAGTACTTC.

This clonotype was seen ten or more times. V usage is TRBV5-1 and J usage is TRBJ2-5; D is unresolved. CDR3 size: 13 residues. V lost 3 bases to trimming and J lost 3 bases, with 9 bases between them. Germline CDR1 reads SGHRS; CDR2 reads YFSETQ. CDR3 DNA sequence: TGCGCCAGCAGCTGGCAGGCAGAAGAGACCCAGTACTTC. Its translation: CASSWQAEETQYF.

Of note for this clonotype: One junction end does not reproduce the germline sequence, and a read error may be involved. The rearrangement joins TRBV7-7 to TRBJ2-1, with D perhaps matching TRBD1 (6 bases). The CDR3 has 13 amino acids. Germline CDR1 is SSHAT and CDR2 is FNYEAQ (reference sequence). The CDR3 sequence: CASSTDRYNEQFF. The DNA for the CDR3 is TGTGCTAGCAGTACCGACAGGTACAATGAGCAGTTCTTC.

The rearrangement joins TRBV29-1 to TRBJ2-7; 8 positions match TRBD1. The V gene end was trimmed by 7 bases and the J gene end by 3 bases; junction bases not matched to a gene: 5. The CDR3 runs 12 residues. Germline loops: CDR1 SQVTM, CDR2 ANQGSEA. The CDR3 DNA reads TGCAGCGCACCCACAGGGGGCTACGAGCAGTACTTC. Translated, it gives CSAPTGGYEQYF.

This chain connects TRBV7-9 to TRBJ1-4, with D tentatively TRBD1 (5 bases). CDR1 is SEHNR and CDR2 is FQNEAQ in the germline V gene (reference sequence). V was clipped by 5 bases and J by 7 bases, with 8 bases between them. This CDR3 is 12 amino acids long. In DNA, the CDR3 is TGTGCCAGCAGCCCTGGGACTGAAAAACTGTTTTTT. Its protein is CASSPGTEKLFF.

This clonotype has more than one count but fewer than ten. V gene TRBV20-1 combines with J gene TRBJ1-5, with TRBD1 matching over 10 bases. V lost 1 base and J lost 7; bases outside the gene matches: 4. This CDR3 has 14 residues. Germline V lookup: CDR1 DFQATT, CDR2 SNEGSKA (reference sequence). The CDR3 sequence is CSARVTGGDQPQHF. The DNA for the CDR3 is TGCAGTGCTAGAGTGACAGGGGGCGACCAGCCCCAGCATTTT.

This chain uses TRBV4-1 with TRBJ2-6, with D unclear. Deletions cut 0 bases from V and 4 bases from J, with 10 bases between. Germline V gene lookup returns CDR1 MGHRA and CDR2 YSYEKL. The CDR3 runs 16 residues. CDR3 coding DNA: TGCGCCAGCAGCCAAGATGAAGAGGCCGGGGCCAACGTCCTGACTTTC. It specifies CASSQDEEAGANVLTF.